These T cell receptor beta chains were read from a single sample in a study. TCRdb reanalysed the RT-PCR reads using MiXCR and keeps one entry per CDR3 protein. Found here are more than 600,000 distinct CDR3 sequences, 14% of them singletons; the top ten hold just over 3.5%. The sequencing input was memory CD4+ T cells from blood. Receptors were obtained from a female donor in good health, serving as a healthy control. Both conserved end residues are part of each CDR3. D genes are given only for firm matches. Part of the rows lack a size; the others show once, few, many or a class for expanded clones.

TRBJ1-2	TRBD1	TRBV6-2/TRBV6-3	many	CASSGQGAFYGYTF	TGTGCCAGCAGTGGCCAGGGGGCGTTCTATGGCTACACCTTC
TRBJ1-5	-	TRBV2	-	CASSAFLASNQPQHF	TGTGCCAGCAGCGCGTTTCTGGCTAGCAATCAGCCCCAGCATTTT
TRBJ1-2	-	TRBV5-1	-	CASSLVEGGGYTF	TGCGCCAGCAGCTTGGTGGAAGGAGGGGGCTACACCTTC
TRBJ2-5	TRBD1	TRBV7-8	many	CASSVGQGRGETQYF	TGTGCCAGCAGCGTCGGACAGGGAAGGGGAGAGACCCAGTACTTC
TRBJ1-4	-	TRBV7-9	few	CASSIWDDGTNEKLFF	TGTGCCAGCAGCATTTGGGACGACGGAACTAATGAAAAACTGTTTTTT
TRBJ2-7	-	TRBV7-2	-	CASSLGRDRAYEQYF	TGTGCCAGCAGCTTAGGCCGGGACCGCGCCTACGAGCAGTACTTC
TRBJ1-2	-	TRBV6-5	few	CASRLTTNYGYTF	TGTGCCAGCAGACTGACAACTAACTATGGCTACACCTTC
TRBJ2-3	-	TRBV20-1	-	CSAKRGGLDTQYF	TGCAGTGCTAAAAGGGGGGGGTTGGATACGCAGTATTTT
TRBJ2-7	-	TRBV6-6	-	CASSYGSQRYEQYF	TGTGCCAGCAGTTACGGGTCACAGCGCTACGAGCAGTACTTC
TRBJ1-5	-	TRBV20-1	-	CSARTGTFGQPQHF	TGCAGTGCTAGAACTGGGACATTTGGGCAGCCCCAGCATTTT
TRBJ2-5	-	TRBV2	many	CASVYQETQYF	TGTGCCAGCGTCTACCAAGAGACCCAGTACTTC
TRBJ1-2	-	TRBV20-1	few	CSAQGREGTNYGYTF	TGCAGTGCTCAGGGGCGGGAGGGAACTAACTATGGCTACACCTTC
TRBJ1-2	-	TRBV12-3/TRBV12-4	many	CASSLVFRDYGYTF	TGTGCCAGCAGTTTAGTGTTCCGGGACTATGGCTACACCTTC
TRBJ1-1	-	TRBV29-1	few	CSVMNREEKAFF	TGCAGCGTGATGAACAGGGAGGAAAAAGCTTTCTTT
TRBJ2-1	TRBD2	TRBV7-2	-	CASSLRTSGRYNEQFF	TGTGCCAGCAGCCTCCGGACTAGCGGGAGGTACAATGAGCAGTTCTTC
TRBJ2-4	TRBD1	TRBV10-3	many	CAKDRGENIQYF	TGTGCCAAGGACAGGGGCGAGAACATTCAGTACTTC
TRBJ2-7	TRBD2	TRBV7-2	few	CASSTRTSGYEQYF	TGTGCCAGCAGCACCCGGACTAGTGGGTACGAGCAGTACTTC
TRBJ1-1	-	TRBV18	few	CASSPTGSDTEAFF	TGTGCCAGCTCGCCCACTGGGAGTGACACTGAAGCTTTCTTT
TRBJ2-3	TRBD2	TRBV3-1	few	CASSRGGAHMSDTQYF	TGTGCCAGCAGCCGGGGGGGAGCCCATATGAGTGATACGCAGTATTTT
TRBJ1-2	TRBD1	TRBV7-2	-	CASSAISGTGWDGYTF	TGTGCCAGCAGCGCAATCTCGGGGACAGGTTGGGATGGCTACACCTTC
TRBJ2-3	TRBD1	TRBV7-9	-	CASSWGQADLTDTQYF	TGTGCCAGCAGCTGGGGACAGGCTGACCTCACAGATACGCAGTATTTT
TRBJ1-2	TRBD1	TRBV19	few	CASRTWGQETQHGYTF	TGTGCCAGTAGAACATGGGGACAGGAGACTCAACATGGCTACACCTTC
TRBJ2-4	TRBD1	TRBV29-1	-	CSVEDLTGGIQYF	TGCAGCGTTGAAGATCTTACAGGGGGCATTCAGTACTTC
TRBJ1-6	-	TRBV12-3/TRBV12-4	few	CASRVRTADSPLHF	TGTGCCAGCAGGGTGAGGACAGCTGATTCACCCCTCCACTTT
TRBJ1-1	-	TRBV5-1	many	CASSSQGVNTEAFF	TGCGCCAGCAGCTCACAGGGAGTCAACACTGAAGCTTTCTTT
TRBJ2-7	TRBD2	TRBV6-5	many	CASLGLAGGGYEQYF	TGTGCCAGCCTGGGACTAGCGGGAGGAGGCTACGAGCAGTACTTC
TRBJ1-1	-	TRBV7-9	many	CASSLAGSYTEAFF	TGTGCCAGCAGCTTAGCGGGGAGCTACACTGAAGCTTTCTTT
TRBJ2-7	TRBD2	TRBV28	-	CASSLGGLAGGKGEQYF	TGTGCCAGCAGTCTCGGCGGACTAGCGGGAGGAAAGGGCGAGCAGTACTTC
TRBJ2-5	-	TRBV6-2/TRBV6-3	many	CASSYSRRTQYF	TGTGCCAGCAGTTACTCGCGGAGGACCCAGTACTTC
TRBJ1-2	-	TRBV9	few	CASSVAVEGHSGYTF	TGTGCCAGCAGCGTAGCTGTGGAAGGACATAGTGGCTACACCTTC
TRBJ2-4	TRBD2	TRBV20-1	many	CSARERGLAGGRNIQYF	TGCAGTGCTAGAGAAAGGGGACTAGCGGGAGGTAGAAACATTCAGTACTTC
TRBJ2-3	-	TRBV4-2	many	CASSQVDVGDTQYF	TGTGCCAGCAGCCAAGTGGACGTTGGGGATACGCAGTATTTT
TRBJ1-5	-	TRBV2	few	CASSANPHQPQHF	TGTGCCAGCAGCGCGAACCCCCATCAGCCCCAGCATTTT
TRBJ2-3	-	TRBV7-2	many	CASSSRQSTDTQYF	TGTGCCAGCAGCTCCCGACAGAGCACAGATACGCAGTATTTT
TRBJ2-7	-	TRBV5-1	few	CASSLVGRGGFDYEQYF	TGCGCCAGCAGCTTGGTAGGGAGAGGCGGCTTTGACTACGAGCAGTACTTC
TRBJ2-1	TRBD2	TRBV29-1	many	CSVPGRGSYNEQFF	TGCAGCGTGCCGGGGCGGGGGTCCTACAATGAGCAGTTCTTC
TRBJ1-1	-	TRBV12-3/TRBV12-4	many	CASSRRGNTEAFF	TGTGCCAGCAGTCGTCGGGGGAACACTGAAGCTTTCTTT
TRBJ1-6	-	TRBV6-5	few	CASSYSTLTWNNSPLHF	TGTGCCAGCAGTTACTCGACTCTAACCTGGAACAATTCACCCCTCCACTTT
TRBJ2-7	TRBD1	TRBV5-1	many	CASSLAPDRVGYEQYF	TGCGCCAGCAGCTTGGCCCCGGACAGGGTAGGCTACGAGCAGTACTTC
TRBJ1-5	-	TRBV3-1	-	CASSRLNSNQPQHF	TGTGCCAGCAGCCGACTGAATAGCAATCAGCCCCAGCATTTT
TRBJ2-5	-	TRBV20-1	few	CSAYRRESPETQYF	TGCAGTGCCTACCGACGGGAGAGCCCCGAGACCCAGTACTTC
TRBJ2-1	-	TRBV2	few	CASTFDNEQFF	TGTGCCAGCACCTTTGACAATGAGCAGTTCTTC
TRBJ2-3	-	TRBV5-1	many	CASSLSGREPSTDTQYF	TGCGCCAGCAGCTTGAGCGGCCGGGAACCTAGCACAGATACGCAGTATTTT
TRBJ2-7	TRBD2	TRBV27	-	CASSRLAGRYEQYF	TGTGCCAGCAGTCGACTAGCGGGCCGCTACGAGCAGTACTTC
TRBJ2-5	TRBD2	TRBV9	-	CASSVGPAGGETQYF	TGTGCCAGCAGCGTAGGTCCAGCGGGAGGTGAGACCCAGTACTTC
TRBJ2-1	-	TRBV5-1	few	CASSLVGTNAYEQFF	TGCGCCAGCAGCTTGGTCGGGACAAACGCATATGAGCAGTTCTTC
TRBJ2-1	-	TRBV20-1	few	CSARNKRQSSYNEQFF	TGCAGTGCTAGAAATAAGCGGCAAAGCTCCTACAATGAGCAGTTCTTC
TRBJ2-5	-	TRBV6-5	many	CASTAPSQETQYF	TGTGCCAGCACGGCGCCCTCCCAAGAGACCCAGTACTTC
TRBJ2-7	-	TRBV5-1	few	CASSPLDGSSYEQYF	TGCGCCAGCAGCCCCCTGGACGGGAGCTCCTACGAGCAGTACTTC
TRBJ2-3	-	TRBV6-6	few	CASSVMTSTDTQYF	TGTGCCAGCAGCGTCATGACTAGCACAGATACGCAGTATTTT
TRBJ2-5	-	TRBV7-7	-	CASSQGTGKETQYF	TGTGCCAGCAGCCAAGGGACCGGGAAAGAGACCCAGTACTTC
TRBJ2-1	-	TRBV20-1	-	CSARVAAAPGGEQFF	TGCAGTGCTAGAGTGGCAGCGGCCCCCGGAGGTGAGCAGTTCTTC
TRBJ2-7	-	TRBV20-1	many	CSASREGKPYEQYF	TGCAGTGCTTCTAGAGAAGGGAAACCCTACGAGCAGTACTTC
TRBJ1-2	-	TRBV28	few	CASSFGVGGDFNYGYTF	TGTGCCAGCAGTTTTGGGGTTGGAGGGGACTTTAACTATGGCTACACCTTC